This T cell receptor (beta chain) was sequenced in a study of PD-1 blockade in classical Hodgkin lymphoma. Study-level results: What caused the repertoire differences, perhaps disease activity or prior therapy, remains undefined. Relapsed/refractory patients reportedly had lower baseline diversity than newly diagnosed patients.

Method: immunoSEQ multiplex PCR; TCRdb's copy keeps in-frame clones and lacks some. The table includes 20,000 to 25,000 clones, approximately 91% detected once. CDR3 length: 15 residues. Germline loops: CDR1 SGHTA, CDR2 FQGNSA. V gave up 1 base and J gave up 5 bases, with 12 bases separating them. About this clone: Its antigen is not known.

Stated time point: newly diagnosed, previously untreated cHL patient sample. Thawed PBMCs were the source of CD4+ T cells, purified by magnetic negative selection. Newly diagnosed classical Hodgkin lymphoma PBMCs, still untreated, provided the comparison samples. This receptor was identified in a human donor with classical Hodgkin lymphoma. This chain joins TRBV7-2 and TRBJ2-4; no reliable D call. The source material was CD4+ T cells from blood. The CDR3 loop reads CASSLVYGVENIQYF. The CDR3 DNA sequence: TGTGCCAGCAGCTTAGTATATGGGGTCGAAAACATTCAGTACTTC.